This T cell receptor (beta chain) originates from a study of identical twins. Study results and limitations: Weaker excess twin sharing was observed in beta out-of-frame sequences.

After template switching added a universal primer site, the resulting cDNA carried unique molecular identifiers. TCRdb processed the 5' RACE reads anew with MiXCR; each CDR3 protein has one entry. The sample lists hundreds of thousands of distinct CDR3 sequences, around 21% occurring once. Comments on this clonotype: Its specificity is not known.

The CDR3 consists of 15 residues. V lost 3 bases, J lost 1 base, and 14 bases lay in between. CDR1 is SGDLS, CDR2 YYNGEE, per germline. This sample was also put to use in a study of T cells expressing NK-cell markers. This second study notes: The eight sequenced donors comprised seven who were HCMV-seropositive and one who was seronegative. In 5 to 7 donors, dominant NKG2C+ clonotypes were about 1.0-7.0% of CD8+ T cells.

This chain uses TRBV9 with TRBJ2-7; a possible D gene is TRBD1 (6 bases). The receptor was derived from a woman between 18 and 30 years old in good health. The sequenced sample was PBMCs. In DNA form, the CDR3 reads TGTGCCAGCAGCGGAAGATCCGGACAGTCCTACGAGCAGTACTTC. Translation gives CASSGRSGQSYEQYF.